This TCR beta chain was retrieved from a study of cytomegalovirus exposure and HLA in healthy donors. Comments on this clone: What it recognizes is unknown.

Overall study results and limits: An analysis done earlier found most TCR beta V segments productive about 87% or about 30% of the time.

The PCR employed 60 Vbeta primers together with 13 Jbeta primers. This table comes from immunoSEQ multiplex PCR, and its TCRdb copy is limited to in-frame clones, with some not included. The top ten hold about 4% of the sample, which has approximately 110,000 clones, around four fifths seen once. This TCR was recovered from a woman aged 40 to 55 in good health and CMV-seronegative. The specimen was PBMCs.

In nucleotides, the CDR3 is TGCGCCAGCAGCTCCCAACGGGGGGGCTCCTACGAGCAGTACTTC. Translated: CASSSQRGGSYEQYF. This sequence joins TRBV5-1 and TRBJ2-7; 8 positions agree with TRBD2. The germline gives CDR1 SGHRS, CDR2 YFSETQ. V was clipped by 3 bases and J by 0 bases; unmatched bases: 5. The CDR3 runs 15 residues.